A selection of T cell receptor beta chains follows, all from one sample in a study of spatial heterogeneity in lung cancer. TCRdb fed the 5' RACE reads into MiXCR, producing one record per CDR3 protein. The sample records 1,500 or so distinct CDR3 sequences, 10% being singletons. The source was lung tumor tissue, collected at surgery. These receptor sequences come from a female donor with early-stage non-small cell lung cancer. CDR3s include the opening cysteine and the closing phenylalanine or tryptophan. The D gene is left open where the match is weak. Some rows mark clone size as missing; the rest say once, few, many or name a class of expanded clone.

j_gene: TRBJ2-3; d_gene: .; abundance: few; v_gene: TRBV28; CDR3nt: TGTGCCAGCAGTTTAGGGAATACGCAGTATTTT; CDR3aa: CASSLGNTQYF
j_gene: TRBJ1-5; d_gene: .; abundance: few; v_gene: TRBV11-2; CDR3nt: TGTGCCAGCAGCTTAACTACGAGCAATCAGCCCCAGCATTTT; CDR3aa: CASSLTTSNQPQHF
j_gene: TRBJ2-5; d_gene: .; abundance: medium-sized; v_gene: TRBV10-2; CDR3nt: TGCGCCAGCAGTGAGGAGGGAAAGACCCAGTACTTC; CDR3aa: CASSEEGKTQYF
j_gene: TRBJ2-4; d_gene: .; abundance: medium-sized; v_gene: TRBV19; CDR3nt: TGTGCCAGTTCGGGGACCGATCACACGGACATTCAGTACTTC; CDR3aa: CASSGTDHTDIQYF
j_gene: TRBJ2-1; d_gene: .; abundance: medium-sized; v_gene: TRBV7-9; CDR3nt: TGTGCCAGCAGCCCCCTCTCTGAGCAGTTCTTC; CDR3aa: CASSPLSEQFF
j_gene: TRBJ2-5; d_gene: .; abundance: medium-sized; v_gene: TRBV6-5; CDR3nt: TGTGCCAGCAGTTACTCCCTATCCCAAGAGACCCAGTACTTC; CDR3aa: CASSYSLSQETQYF
j_gene: TRBJ2-1; d_gene: TRBD2; abundance: medium-sized; v_gene: TRBV20-1; CDR3nt: TGCAGTGCTAGAAGTCTAGCGGGAGGGTCCCCCCTCAATGAGCAGTTCTTC; CDR3aa: CSARSLAGGSPLNEQFF
j_gene: TRBJ1-5; d_gene: .; abundance: medium-sized; v_gene: TRBV20-1; CDR3nt: TGCAGTGCTAGTTCAGGGGCGAATCAGCCCCAGCATTTT; CDR3aa: CSASSGANQPQHF
j_gene: TRBJ1-2; d_gene: .; abundance: large; v_gene: TRBV6-5; CDR3nt: TGTGCCAGCAGTCCAAGCTATGCTAACTATGGCTACACCTTC; CDR3aa: CASSPSYANYGYTF
j_gene: TRBJ1-1; d_gene: .; abundance: few; v_gene: TRBV20-1; CDR3nt: TGCAGTGCCGACCGGGGGAGCACTGAAGCTTTCTTT; CDR3aa: CSADRGSTEAFF
j_gene: TRBJ2-7; d_gene: TRBD2; abundance: hyperexpanded; v_gene: TRBV7-2; CDR3nt: TGTGCCAGCAGCTCAGGACTAGCGGGAGTGGGGGAGCAGTACTTC; CDR3aa: CASSSGLAGVGEQYF
j_gene: TRBJ2-2; d_gene: .; abundance: medium-sized; v_gene: TRBV4-3; CDR3nt: TGCGCCAGCAGCCAAGATAATCCCCTCGGGCCCACCGGGGAGCTGTTTTTT; CDR3aa: CASSQDNPLGPTGELFF
j_gene: TRBJ2-3; d_gene: .; abundance: few; v_gene: TRBV6-2/TRBV6-3; CDR3nt: TGTGCCAGCAGTTACGATCTAGCTTCAGATACGCAGTATTTT; CDR3aa: CASSYDLASDTQYF
j_gene: TRBJ2-3; d_gene: .; abundance: few; v_gene: TRBV5-6; CDR3nt: TGTGCCAGCAGCTTGAGAGATACGCAGTATTTT; CDR3aa: CASSLRDTQYF
j_gene: TRBJ2-7; d_gene: TRBD1; abundance: few; v_gene: TRBV11-3; CDR3nt: TGTGCCAGCAGCTTAACCGGGACAGGGTCCTACGAGCAGTACTTC; CDR3aa: CASSLTGTGSYEQYF
j_gene: TRBJ2-2; d_gene: TRBD2; abundance: medium-sized; v_gene: TRBV7-9; CDR3nt: TGTGCCAGCAGAAGCCCTAGCGGGCAGAACACCGGGGAGCTGTTTTTT; CDR3aa: CASRSPSGQNTGELFF
j_gene: TRBJ2-5; d_gene: TRBD2; abundance: .; v_gene: TRBV7-9; CDR3nt: TGTGCCAGCAGCCCCCCAAGACTAGCGGGAGTGGAGACCCAGTACTTC; CDR3aa: CASSPPRLAGVETQYF